This entry lists 18 T cell receptor beta chains sequenced from one sample in a study of PD-1 blockade in classical Hodgkin lymphoma. Here immunoSEQ multiplex PCR was the method, and the copy in TCRdb shows in-frame clones only, minus some. This table has 30,000 or so clones, roughly four fifths appearing once. Every patient had relapsed following autologous stem cell transplantation, and cohorts differed in brentuximab vedotin exposure. Sequenced here: peripheral blood mononuclear cells (PBMCs), sampled at baseline. Receptors were obtained from a human donor with classical Hodgkin lymphoma.

This sequence joins TRBV7-2 and TRBJ1-2, with D possibly matching TRBD1 (5 bases). Germline CDR1 reads SGHTA; CDR2 reads FQGNSA. There are 17 residues in the CDR3. V was shortened by 5 bases and J by 4 bases, with 23 bases between the two germline ends. The CDR3 bases are TGTGCCAGCAGCGGGTCGACAGTCCGGCCAGCTACCTATGGCTACACCTTC. This gives the protein CASSGSTVRPATYGYTF.

The genes are TRBV11-2 and TRBJ2-2; D remains ambiguous. CDR1 and CDR2 from the germline V gene are SGHAT and FQNNGV. The CDR3 consists of 14 residues. Trimming removed 5 bases from V and 6 bases from J, with 13 bases in between. Written as DNA, the CDR3 is TGTGCCAGCAGCCCGATTTGGGGATCCGGGGAGCTGTTTTTT. Its translation is CASSPIWGSGELFF.

This clone showed up just once. The chain carries TRBV6-5 and TRBJ2-3; TRBD2 matches at 8 bases. This CDR3 region has 16 residues. The germline V gene has CDR1 MNHEY and CDR2 SVGAGI. Trimming cost V 4 bases and J 1 base; bases outside gene matches: 7. The CDR3, as DNA: TGTGCCAGCAGTTTAGGAGGACTAGCTGGCACAGATACGCAGTATTTT. This gives the protein CASSLGGLAGTDTQYF.

A single count supports this clone. The chain links TRBV6-1 to TRBJ2-7; 9 nucleotides agree with TRBD1. The germline V gene encodes CDR1 MNHNS and CDR2 SASEGT. This CDR3 has 15 residues. The junction had 10 bases not matched to a gene; V was cut back by 8 bases and J by 2 bases. CDR3 sequence reads: CASYLAGTGTYEQYF. CDR3 bases: TGTGCCAGCTATTTAGCCGGGACAGGGACCTACGAGCAGTACTTC.

This chain links TRBV18 with TRBJ2-5; the D gene is possibly TRBD2 (5 bases). Germline CDR1 KGHSH, CDR2 LQKENI. The CDR3 loop spans 13 amino acids. V lost 4 bases, J lost 6 bases, and 12 bases lay in between. The CDR3 coding sequence is TGTGCCAGCTCACGGGGTTTCGGGAAGACCCAGTACTTC. The encoded protein is CASSRGFGKTQYF.

This clone has only one observation. V gene TRBV11-1 combines with J gene TRBJ1-2, with 7 bases lining up with TRBD1. J was trimmed by 3 bases and V by 5 bases; bases with no gene match: 3. The CDR3 consists of 13 residues. In germline, CDR1 is SGHAT, CDR2 FQDESV (reference sequence). CDR3 sequence: CASSPGTDYGYTF. As DNA, the CDR3 is TGTGCCAGCAGCCCTGGGACAGACTATGGCTACACCTTC.

The V gene is TRBV7-2, the J gene TRBJ1-2, with D maybe TRBD1 (6 bases). Germline V gene data show CDR1 as SGHTA and CDR2 as FQGNSA. CDR3 length: 13 residues. V was pared by 5 bases and J by 6 bases, with 13 bases between. The chain's CDR3 is CASSPRGGDGYTF. CDR3 nucleotide sequence: TGTGCCAGCAGCCCGCGAGGGGGGGATGGCTACACCTTC.

This clone was found once. The chain recombines TRBV28 with TRBJ1-1, with D unresolved. The CDR3 extends over 14 amino acids. Germline V gene sequence: CDR1 MDHEN, CDR2 SYDVKM. Deletions cut 2 bases from V and 7 bases from J, with 14 bases between. The CDR3 DNA follows: TGTGCCAGCAGTTTAACGGATAGGGCCGATGAAGCTTTCTTT. This translates into CASSLTDRADEAFF.

The rearrangement joins TRBV7-2 to TRBJ2-5; a weak D match, TRBD1 (6 bases). Trimming removed 1 base at V and 4 bases at J, with 10 bases between. Per the germline V gene, CDR1 is SGHTA and CDR2 is FQGNSA. This CDR3 spans 14 amino acids. CDR3 residues: CASSLVGGSETQYF. In DNA form, the CDR3 reads TGTGCCAGCAGCTTAGTAGGGGGTTCAGAGACCCAGTACTTC.

CDR3 in DNA: TGTGCCAGCTCGCCGGGACAGGGGGCGGGATGGCCCCAGCATTTT. Translating gives CASSPGQGAGWPQHF. This chain joins TRBV18 and TRBJ1-5, with 12 bases aligning to TRBD1. Germline V gives CDR1 KGHSH, CDR2 LQKENI. Trimming took 6 bases from V and 9 from J; bases not matched to a gene: 9. This CDR3 region has 15 residues.

In nucleotides, the CDR3 is TGTGCCAGCAGCTTGGACGGGGGCGCGTATCAGCCCCAGCATTTT. It specifies CASSLDGGAYQPQHF. The rearrangement joins TRBV5-4 to TRBJ1-5; D perhaps matches TRBD1 (6 bases). V gave up 0 bases and J gave up 5 bases, with 12 bases separating them. This CDR3 is built from 15 residues. Germline V gene sequence: CDR1 SGHNT, CDR2 YYREEE (reference sequence).

This clone was detected only once. The chain combines TRBV6-6 with TRBJ2-7; 12 nucleotides align to TRBD2. Looked up from germline, CDR1 is MNHNY and CDR2 is SVGAGI (reference sequence). This CDR3 has 15 amino acids. J lost 0 bases, V lost 6 bases, and 3 bases had no gene match. This CDR3 is CASSPSGGASYEQYF. The DNA for the CDR3 is TGTGCCAGCAGCCCTAGCGGGGGGGCCTCCTACGAGCAGTACTTC.

Only one count was recorded for this clone. The chain has TRBV19 and TRBJ2-1; possible D gene TRBD2, 6 bases. The V end was cut by 3 bases, the J end by 9 bases, with 12 bases between. The length of the CDR3 is 13 residues. CDR1 and CDR2 (germline): LNHDA, SQIVND (reference sequence). CDR3 sequence (DNA): TGTGCCAGTAGTATTTTACTAGCTGGTGAGCAGTTCTTC. This sequence encodes CASSILLAGEQFF. Combining the CDR3 with reference TRBV19 and TRBJ2-1 gives the whole variable domain DGGITQSPKYLFRKEGQNVTLSCEQNLNHDAMYWYRQDPGQGLRLIYYSQIVNDFQKGDIAEGYSVSREKKESFPLTVTSAQKNPTAFYLCASSILLAGEQFFGPGTRLTVL.

The rearrangement uses TRBV4-3 and TRBJ1-5; no clear D. Trimming took off 0 bases at V and 6 bases at J, with 6 bases between the two ends. The CDR3 length is 13 residues. CDR1 and CDR2 (germline): LGHNA, YSLEER. CDR3: CASSQDTVQPQHF. In DNA form, the CDR3 reads TGCGCCAGCAGCCAAGATACCGTTCAGCCCCAGCATTTT.

On this clone itself: Sequence at one end of the junction differs from germline and may be a read error. CDR3 bases: TGTGCTAGCAGCTTAGGTCCGGGAAATGAGCAGTTCTTC. Translated, it gives CASSLGPGNEQFF. The chain employs TRBV7-7 and TRBJ2-1; perhaps TRBD2 as D (5 bases). This CDR3 contains 13 residues. CDR1 is SSHAT and CDR2 is FNYEAQ in the germline V gene (reference sequence).

This clone was seen only once. The V and J genes are TRBV7-2 and TRBJ2-5; 10 nucleotides agree with TRBD1. This CDR3 is 16 amino acids long. CDR1 and CDR2 (germline): SGHTA, FQGNSA. With V trimmed by 6 bases and J by 4 bases, 11 bases remained unmatched. The CDR3 reads CASSTLRTGGVETQYF. CDR3 coding DNA: TGTGCCAGCAGTACCCTCCGGACAGGGGGGGTAGAGACCCAGTACTTC.

The rearrangement uses TRBV19 and TRBJ1-2; D gene unclear. This CDR3 comprises 13 residues. Germline values: CDR1 LNHDA, CDR2 SQIVND (reference sequence). The germline V and J ends were trimmed by 5 bases and 5 bases, with 12 bases remaining between them. CDR3 in DNA: TGTGCCAGTAGTCAGGTCCCATTGTATGGCTACACCTTC. Protein product: CASSQVPLYGYTF.

The chain uses TRBV9 and TRBJ2-5, with 13 bases fitting TRBD2. This CDR3 is built from 16 residues. V lost 2 bases, J lost 2 bases, and 3 bases stayed unmatched. CDR1 SGDLS and CDR2 YYNGEE come from the germline V gene. CDR3 sequence reads: CASSVRTSGGQETQYF. The CDR3 coding sequence is TGTGCCAGCAGCGTTAGGACTAGCGGGGGACAAGAGACCCAGTACTTC.